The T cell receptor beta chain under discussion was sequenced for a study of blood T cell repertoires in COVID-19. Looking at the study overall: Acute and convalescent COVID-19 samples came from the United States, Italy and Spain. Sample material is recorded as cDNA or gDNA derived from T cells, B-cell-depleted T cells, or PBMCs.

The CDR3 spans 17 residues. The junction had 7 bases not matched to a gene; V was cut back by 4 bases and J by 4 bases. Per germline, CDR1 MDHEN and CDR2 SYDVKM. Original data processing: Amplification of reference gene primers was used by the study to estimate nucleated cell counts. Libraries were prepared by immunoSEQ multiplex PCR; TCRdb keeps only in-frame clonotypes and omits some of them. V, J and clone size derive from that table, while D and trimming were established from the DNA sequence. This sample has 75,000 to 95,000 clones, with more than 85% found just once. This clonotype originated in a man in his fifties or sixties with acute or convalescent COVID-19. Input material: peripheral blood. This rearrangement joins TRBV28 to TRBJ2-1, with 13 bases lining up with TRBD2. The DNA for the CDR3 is TGTGCCAGCAGTTCTCCGGGACTAGCGGGATATTACAATGAGCAGTTCTTC. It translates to CASSSPGLAGYYNEQFF.